The entry that follows covers one T cell receptor (beta chain) sequence. What it binds is unknown. Germline V lookup: CDR1 SNHLY, CDR2 FYNNEI. After removal of 6 bases from V and 6 bases from J, the junction contained 4 bases not matched to a gene. This CDR3 has 15 amino acids. The primer mix had 60 Vbeta and 13 Jbeta primers. Clones were read by immunoSEQ multiplex PCR, and TCRdb kept only the in-frame ones, dropping some. The sample records over 200,000 clones, 80% to 90% being singletons. This entry belongs to a study of cytomegalovirus exposure and HLA in healthy donors. Regarding the study as a whole: V- and J-gene trimming in TCR beta was tied to a missense DCLRE1C variant by an analysis performed later. Among the sequence variants, a highly shared cluster was likely an artifact of sequencing.

This TCR derives from a woman aged 18-29 years in good health and CMV-seronegative. The chain links TRBV2 to TRBJ2-2, with 13 bases that match TRBD2. Sequencing used PBMCs. The CDR3 loop reads CASRETSGRSGELFF. CDR3 DNA: TGTGCCAGCAGGGAGACTAGCGGGAGGTCCGGGGAGCTGTTTTTT.